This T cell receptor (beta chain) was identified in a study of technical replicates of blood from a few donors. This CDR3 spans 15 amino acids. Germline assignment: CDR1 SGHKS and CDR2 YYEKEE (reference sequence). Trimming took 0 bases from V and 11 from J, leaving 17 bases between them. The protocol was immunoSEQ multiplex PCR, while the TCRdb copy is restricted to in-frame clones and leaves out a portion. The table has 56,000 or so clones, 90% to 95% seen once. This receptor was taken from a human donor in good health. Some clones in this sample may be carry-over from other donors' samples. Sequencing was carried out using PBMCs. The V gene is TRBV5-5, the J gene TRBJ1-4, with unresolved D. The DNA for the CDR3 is TGTGCCAGCAGCTTGGGAGGGCCCTCCAGAGACAAACTGTTTTTT. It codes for CASSLGGPSRDKLFF.